Listed here are 11 T cell receptor beta chains from one sample, sequenced in a study of neurological immune-mediated disorders. MiXCR, run by TCRdb on the 5' RACE reads, gives a single entry per CDR3 protein. The data contain 75,000 to 90,000 distinct CDR3 sequences, around 10% of them singletons. The sequenced sample consisted of PBMCs. The receptors were sampled from a man aged 40-49 years in good health.

This clonotype was recorded at least ten times. The chain carries TRBV10-3 and TRBJ2-7, with 7 nucleotides matching TRBD2. Trimming at V came to 6 bases and at J to 0 bases, leaving 5 bases not matched to a gene. The CDR3 loop spans 14 amino acids. Germline V lookup: CDR1 ENHRY, CDR2 SYGVKD. CDR3 sequence reads: CAISREDSSYEQYF. DNA of the CDR3: TGTGCCATCAGCCGGGAGGATAGCTCCTACGAGCAGTACTTC.

This clonotype appeared many times. The chain uses TRBV20-1 and TRBJ1-1, with D hard to call. Germline V lookup: CDR1 DFQATT, CDR2 SNEGSKA (reference sequence). Trimming stripped 6 bases from V and 6 bases from J, with 5 bases between. This CDR3 contains 9 residues. CDR3 coding DNA: TGCAGTGCCAACCCTGAAGCTTTCTTT. This encodes CSANPEAFF.

The sample holds many counts of this clonotype. This chain connects TRBV18 to TRBJ2-6; unclear D gene. Between the trimmed V and J ends, which lost 2 bases and 0 bases, there was a span of 11 bases. The CDR3 contains 17 residues. CDR1 is KGHSH and CDR2 is LQKENI in the germline V gene. The CDR3 sequence is CASSPNSLNSGANVLTF. The CDR3 nucleotides read TGTGCCAGCTCACCAAATTCTCTGAACTCTGGGGCCAACGTCCTGACTTTC.

This clonotype was seen many times. This chain joins TRBV20-1 and TRBJ1-2; TRBD1 matches at 9 bases. The CDR3 has 14 residues. Trimming at V came to 1 base and at J to 4 bases, leaving 4 bases not matched to a gene. Germline V CDR1 and CDR2: DFQATT, SNEGSKA (reference sequence). The CDR3 reads CSARATGGSYGYTF. DNA of the CDR3: TGCAGTGCTAGAGCTACAGGGGGCAGCTATGGCTACACCTTC.

This clonotype was counted many times. The J gene is TRBJ2-1, the V gene TRBV28; D perhaps matches TRBD2 (6 bases). Trimming left V 4 bases short and J 3 bases short, with 16 bases between. The CDR3 runs to 16 residues. Germline V gene data show CDR1 as MDHEN and CDR2 as SYDVKM. CDR3 loop: CASSSPRENLYNEQFF. In DNA form, the CDR3 reads TGTGCCAGCAGTTCCCCCCGGGAGAACCTCTACAATGAGCAGTTCTTC. Supplemented by reference TRBV28 and TRBJ2-1, the full variable domain reads DVKVTQSSRYLVKRTGEKVFLECVQDMDHENMFWYRQDPGLGLRLIYFSYDVKMKEKGDIPEGYSVSREKKERFSLILESASTNQTSMYLCASSSPRENLYNEQFFGPGTRLTVL.

The chain combines TRBV5-1 with TRBJ1-2; no definite D call. Germline CDR1 is SGHRS and CDR2 is YFSETQ. Trimming shortened V by 2 bases and J by 6 bases, and 14 bases separated the two germline ends. The CDR3 runs 14 residues. CDR3: CASSFSSFPDGYTF. DNA for the CDR3: TGCGCCAGCAGCTTCTCGTCTTTCCCGGATGGCTACACCTTC. The complete variable domain, with remaining parts taken from reference TRBV5-1 and TRBJ1-2, reads KAGVTQTPRYLIKTRGQQVTLSCSPISGHRSVSWYQQTPGQGLQFLFEYFSETQRNKGNFPGRFSGRQFSNSRSEMNVSTLELGDSALYLCASSFSSFPDGYTFGSGTRLTVV.

This clonotype was seen many times. The chain recombines TRBV7-8 with TRBJ2-7; a possible D gene is TRBD2 (5 bases). Trimming removed 1 base from V and 3 bases from J, with 13 bases in between. Germline values: CDR1 SGHVS, CDR2 FQNEAQ. CDR3 length: 15 residues. The CDR3: CASSLEPGRRYEQYF. CDR3 bases: TGTGCCAGCAGCTTAGAACCGGGGAGACGCTACGAGCAGTACTTC.

This clonotype was seen repeatedly, ten times or more. The chain recombines TRBV20-1 with TRBJ2-5; D may be TRBD2 (6 bases). Germline lookup yields CDR1 DFQATT and CDR2 SNEGSKA (reference sequence). V lost 1 base to trimming and J lost 4 bases, with 10 bases between them. The CDR3 has 13 residues. DNA for the CDR3: TGCAGTGCTAGAGGTCCCGGGGGAGAGACCCAGTACTTC. It is translated as CSARGPGGETQYF.

This clonotype was counted ten times or more. The genes are TRBV7-2 and TRBJ2-5; D perhaps matches TRBD2 (6 bases). Germline V gene sequence: CDR1 SGHTA, CDR2 FQGNSA. Trimming cost V 3 bases and J 4 bases, with 9 bases left between them. The CDR3 covers 13 residues. DNA of the CDR3: TGTGCCAGCAGCTTCGGGACTTCAGAGACCCAGTACTTC. It yields the protein CASSFGTSETQYF.

Ten or more counts support this clonotype. The V call is TRBV6-1, the J call TRBJ2-7, with D perhaps TRBD1 or TRBD2 (5 bases each). The CDR3 totals 15 residues. Per the germline V gene, CDR1 is MNHNS and CDR2 is SASEGT. V was cut by 7 bases and J by 6 bases, with 22 bases left in between. The CDR3 spells CASIIRDRQSPEQYF. DNA for the CDR3: TGTGCCAGCATTATCCGGGACCGCCAGTCTCCCGAGCAGTACTTC.

This clonotype was detected only a few times. This chain joins TRBV30 and TRBJ1-1; D gene uncertain. CDR1 and CDR2 (germline): GTSNPN, SVGIG (reference sequence). The CDR3 is 12 residues long. V was trimmed by 2 bases and J by 1 base, leaving 5 bases between them. The CDR3 DNA is TGTGCCTGGAGTTTCGGGAACACTGAAGCTTTCTTT. This sequence encodes CAWSFGNTEAFF.